What follows are 22 T cell receptor beta chains derived from one specimen sequenced in a study of blood T cells in healthy people across ages. A sample-barcoded 5' primer and a J-beta primer mix were used in a second PCR of about 7 to 11 cycles. TCRdb analysed the 5' RACE reads with MiXCR anew, one entry per CDR3 protein. Of over 750,000 distinct CDR3 sequences in the sample, more than 20% were seen once. These sequences were also reported in another study, on T cells of mothers and their children.

Source material: blood. These receptor sequences come from a boy under 18 in good health.

This clonotype has ten or more counts. The chain has TRBV7-9 and TRBJ1-6; no clear D gene. CDR1 and CDR2 (germline): SEHNR, FQNEAQ (reference sequence). The CDR3 is 11 amino acids. The V end lost 1 base, the J end lost 10 bases, and 2 bases lay between the germline ends. CDR3 region: CASSLDSPLHF. The DNA of the CDR3 is TGTGCCAGCAGCTTAGACTCACCCCTCCACTTT.

CDR3: CASSLVRGNSYEQYF. DNA of the CDR3: TGCGCCAGCAGCTTGGTGCGAGGAAACTCCTACGAGCAGTACTTC. V is TRBV5-1 and J is TRBJ2-7; D call uncertain. V gave up 0 bases and J gave up 0 bases, with 10 bases separating them. The CDR3 totals 15 residues. Germline CDR1 is SGHRS and CDR2 is YFSETQ.

The chain has TRBV7-9 and TRBJ2-3; 7 bases match TRBD1. The CDR3 consists of 16 residues. Germline CDR1 SEHNR, CDR2 FQNEAQ (reference sequence). V lost 6 bases to trimming and J lost 2 bases; unmatched junction nucleotides: 11. CDR3 nucleotides: TGTGCCAGCAGTAGTCTTGAGGGGGCCTTCACAGATACGCAGTATTTT. Translation gives CASSSLEGAFTDTQYF.

This clonotype has just a few counts. The chain carries TRBV7-2 and TRBJ2-1; the D gene is possibly TRBD2 (5 bases). The CDR3 extends over 15 amino acids. Trimming removed 6 bases at V and 3 bases at J, with 15 bases between. Germline CDR1 SGHTA, CDR2 FQGNSA. CDR3 DNA: TGTGCCAGCAGTCAAGGACTGACGCTCTACAATGAGCAGTTCTTC. It specifies CASSQGLTLYNEQFF.

The gene calls are TRBV15 and TRBJ2-1, with TRBD2 matching 7 bases. CDR1 is LNHNV, CDR2 YYDKDF, per germline (reference sequence). This CDR3 is built from 16 residues. After removal of 0 bases from V and 8 bases from J, the junction contained 10 bases not matched to a gene. CDR3: CATSRDPAGRGDEQFF. The CDR3 coding sequence is TGTGCCACCAGCAGAGATCCCGCGGGACGGGGGGATGAGCAGTTCTTC.

The chain employs TRBV5-1 and TRBJ1-1; possible D gene TRBD1, 5 bases. CDR1 and CDR2 from the germline V gene are SGHRS and YFSETQ. Trimming cost V 0 bases and J 6 bases, with 9 bases left between them. This CDR3 spans 13 amino acids. CDR3 sequence: CASSLVGAAEAFF. In DNA form, the CDR3 reads TGCGCCAGCAGCTTGGTAGGGGCCGCTGAAGCTTTCTTT. The whole variable domain, remainder taken from reference TRBV5-1 and TRBJ1-1, is KAGVTQTPRYLIKTRGQQVTLSCSPISGHRSVSWYQQTPGQGLQFLFEYFSETQRNKGNFPGRFSGRQFSNSRSEMNVSTLELGDSALYLCASSLVGAAEAFFGQGTRLTVV.

J is TRBJ1-5 and V is TRBV5-5; 7 bases are shared with TRBD1. With 2 bases clipped from V and 0 bases from J, the junction kept 17 bases outside the gene matches. The CDR3 runs to 20 residues. CDR1 SGHKS and CDR2 YYEKEE come from the germline V gene (reference sequence). The chain's CDR3 is CASSFGRGHGGGLSNQPQHF. The CDR3 region has the DNA TGTGCCAGCAGCTTCGGTAGGGGGCATGGTGGTGGTCTTAGCAATCAGCCCCAGCATTTT. The variable domain in full, completed from reference TRBV5-5 and TRBJ1-5, reads DAGVTQSPTHLIKTRGQQVTLRCSPISGHKSVSWYQQVLGQGPQFIFQYYEKEERGRGNFPDRFSARQFPNYSSELNVNALLLGDSALYLCASSFGRGHGGGLSNQPQHFGDGTRLSIL.

V and J are TRBV29-1 and TRBJ1-1; TRBD1 aligns across 10 bases. V lost 1 base to trimming and J lost 3 bases; unmatched junction nucleotides: 5. CDR1 SQVTM and CDR2 ANQGSEA come from the germline V gene. The CDR3 has 15 residues. CDR3 region: CSVEVWGQGYTEAFF. In DNA, the CDR3 is TGCAGCGTTGAAGTATGGGGACAGGGGTACACTGAAGCTTTCTTT.

The J gene is TRBJ1-6, the V gene TRBV5-6; unclear D gene. Between the trimmed V and J ends, which lost 4 bases and 8 bases, there was a span of 13 bases. The CDR3 has 14 amino acids. Germline CDR1 SGHDT, CDR2 YYEEEE. The chain's CDR3 is CASSQPLEYSPLHF. CDR3 sequence (DNA): TGTGCCAGCAGCCAGCCCCTGGAGTATTCACCCCTCCACTTT.

Here the CDR3 DNA reads TGCGCCAGCAGCCCAGGCCCGGTAGCCGCTAATGAAAAACTGTTTTTT. It specifies CASSPGPVAANEKLFF. The chain uses TRBV4-1 and TRBJ1-4; D is ambiguous. This CDR3 comprises 16 residues. The ends were cut back, 4 bases at V and 3 bases at J, with 15 bases in the middle. Germline CDR1 reads MGHRA; CDR2 reads YSYEKL.

The CDR3 region is CASSGRDSDEKLFF. CDR3 nucleotides: TGCGCCAGCAGCGGACGGGACAGTGATGAAAAACTGTTTTTT. This chain uses TRBV4-3 with TRBJ1-4; 7 nucleotides align to TRBD1. With 5 bases clipped from V and 6 bases from J, the junction kept 6 bases outside the gene matches. Per the germline V gene, CDR1 is LGHNA and CDR2 is YSLEER. The CDR3 loop spans 14 amino acids.

The rearrangement uses TRBV2 and TRBJ2-5; TRBD2 matches at 10 bases. The J call is uncertain, as TRBJ2-1 better fits the DNA end. The CDR3 runs to 15 residues. CDR1 SNHLY and CDR2 FYNNEI come from the germline V gene. The CDR3 sequence: CASSTSGARNNEQFF. Here the CDR3 DNA reads TGTGCCAGCAGTACTAGCGGGGCTAGAAACAATGAGCAGTTCTTC.

The sample holds a few counts of this clonotype. The V call is TRBV25-1, the J call TRBJ1-1, with D perhaps matching TRBD1 (6 bases). The CDR3 length is 14 residues. In germline, CDR1 is MGHDK, CDR2 SYGVNS. V lost 5 bases and J 3 bases, leaving 13 bases between the germline ends. The CDR3 sequence: CASSIGRGHTEAFF. Here the CDR3 DNA reads TGTGCCAGCAGTATAGGACGGGGGCACACTGAAGCTTTCTTT.

This clonotype came up a few times. The chain recombines TRBV7-9 with TRBJ2-5, with D possibly being TRBD2 (5 bases). Germline V CDR1 and CDR2: SEHNR, FQNEAQ (reference sequence). This CDR3 contains 15 residues. Trimming took off 5 bases at V and 5 bases at J, with 18 bases between the two ends. CDR3 DNA sequence: TGTGCCAGCAGCCCATTAGGCCCACCGGGGGAGACCCAGTACTTC. It translates to CASSPLGPPGETQYF. Using reference TRBV7-9 and TRBJ2-5 for the parts outside the CDR3, the full variable domain is DTGVSQNPRHKITKRGQNVTFRCDPISEHNRLYWYRQTLGQGPEFLTYFQNEAQLEKSRLLSDRFSAERPKGSFSTLEIQRTEQGDSAMYLCASSPLGPPGETQYFGPGTRLLVL.

This chain links TRBV3-1 with TRBJ2-1, with 10 bases that match TRBD2. CDR3 size: 16 residues. Germline loops: CDR1 LGHDT, CDR2 YNNKEL (reference sequence). Losses at the gene ends were 1 base for V and 7 bases for J; bases not matched to a gene: 7. This CDR3 is CASSQGASGSRNEQFF. CDR3 nucleotide sequence: TGTGCCAGCAGCCAAGGCGCTAGCGGGAGTCGGAATGAGCAGTTCTTC.

The chain recombines TRBV20-1 with TRBJ2-5, with 8 nucleotides matching TRBD1. This CDR3 comprises 15 residues. Germline V gene lookup returns CDR1 DFQATT and CDR2 SNEGSKA (reference sequence). V gave up 0 bases and J gave up 5 bases; unmatched junction bases: 8. The CDR3 sequence is CSARDLRGPWETQYF. CDR3 nucleotide sequence: TGCAGTGCTAGAGATCTCAGGGGGCCATGGGAGACCCAGTACTTC.

This chain links TRBV4-1 with TRBJ1-5, with no clear D. V was trimmed by 4 bases and J by 3 bases, leaving 7 bases between them. CDR3 length: 13 amino acids. Germline CDR1 is MGHRA and CDR2 is YSYEKL. The CDR3 DNA is TGCGCCAGCAGCCCCGGGCTCAATCAGCCCCAGCATTTT. Protein product: CASSPGLNQPQHF.

This clonotype was observed a handful of times. V is TRBV20-1 and J is TRBJ2-1; D gene uncertain. This CDR3 is built from 12 residues. Per germline, CDR1 DFQATT and CDR2 SNEGSKA (reference sequence). Trimming pared 2 bases from V and 12 bases from J, leaving 14 bases between. The CDR3 coding sequence is TGCAGTGCTAGACCCGCAGGCGGCGGGCAGTTCTTC. This codes for CSARPAGGGQFF.

This sequence joins TRBV5-8 and TRBJ2-1; 7 nucleotides align to TRBD1. V dropped 1 base and J dropped 10; count of bases not matched to a gene: 5. The CDR3 spans 13 residues. CDR1 SGHTS and CDR2 YDEGEE come from the germline V gene. The CDR3 region has the DNA TGTGCCAGCAGCTTGTACAGGGGACAGGAGCAGTTCTTC. Translation: CASSLYRGQEQFF.

This chain uses TRBV6-2 or TRBV6-3 with TRBJ2-3; a weak D match, TRBD2 (5 bases). This CDR3 comprises 15 residues. Trimming removed 2 bases from V and 3 bases from J, with 12 bases in between. In germline, CDR1 is MNHEY, CDR2 SVGEGT. CDR3 region: CASSYRTHETDTQYF. In nucleotides, the CDR3 is TGTGCCAGCAGTTACCGGACTCATGAAACAGATACGCAGTATTTT.

The chain combines TRBV4-2 with TRBJ2-4, with 8 nucleotides matching TRBD1. Germline trimming cut 4 bases from V and 7 bases from J; bases unmatched to any gene: 6. CDR1 LGHNA and CDR2 YNFKEQ come from the germline V gene. The CDR3 spans 14 residues. In nucleotides, the CDR3 is TGTGCCAGCAGCCCCGAGACAGGGGAGAACATTCAGTACTTC. Translated: CASSPETGENIQYF.

This clonotype was seen only a few times. V is TRBV20-1 and J is TRBJ2-5; TRBD2 agrees at 8 bases. The last part of the DNA fits TRBJ2-7 better; the J call may be wrong. CDR1 and CDR2 from the germline V gene are DFQATT and SNEGSKA (reference sequence). The CDR3 runs to 15 residues. CDR3: CSARESGRPTYEQYF. The CDR3 DNA reads TGCAGTGCTAGGGAAAGCGGGAGACCAACCTACGAGCAGTACTTC.